This T cell receptor beta chain was identified during a study of Ad26.COV2.S vaccination and SARS-CoV-2 variants. Study-wide results and limits: Marked by substantial breadth, spike-specific CD8+ and CD4+ T cell responses were reportedly seen after vaccination.

Repertoires were generated with immunoSEQ multiplex PCR, while TCRdb's copy carries only in-frame clones and drops some. The sample holds around 450,000 clones; roughly nine tenths are singletons and the top ten take approximately 2.5%. Worth noting for this clone: Antigen: not known.

This CDR3 has 15 amino acids. The germline V gene encodes CDR1 LNHDA and CDR2 SQIVND (reference sequence). V was pared by 8 bases and J by 4 bases, with 18 bases between. Treatment of the sample: around 19 received Ad26.COV2.S at low or high dose, single or two shots; several received placebo; per-sample allocation not given. The samples were gathered on day 63 after the first injection of vaccine or placebo. This material consisted of peripheral blood, taken in a trial of Ad26.COV2.S vaccine versus placebo. The chain is built from TRBV19 and TRBJ1-5; a possible D gene is TRBD1 (5 bases). The sequence was collected from a person between 18 and 60 years old who received the Ad26.COV2.S COVID-19 vaccine or a placebo. This CDR3 reads CASGDQGGINQPQHF. The CDR3 DNA follows: TGTGCCAGTGGGGACCAAGGAGGGATAAATCAGCCCCAGCATTTT.